These 8 T cell receptor beta chains came from one sample sequenced in a study of blood T cell repertoires in COVID-19 (dated by TCRdb to between 2020 and 2021). Library method: the immunoSEQ multiplex PCR assay. Entries here come from immuneACCESS through TCRdb and include only in-frame sequences with V and J called. Some clones fail to appear in such tables; in the studies checked, an unresolved V gene covers under half of the shortfall, and the cause of the remainder is unknown. A total of 300,000 to 400,000 clones appear in this sample, 87% of them only once. The ten largest clones capture roughly a tenth of the sample. Material for sequencing was peripheral blood. The receptors were sampled from a man aged 30 to 39 with COVID-19, enrolled during active disease.

This chain connects TRBV27 to TRBJ1-4; tentative D call: TRBD1 (5 bases). Germline CDR1 and CDR2: MNHEY and SMNVEV (reference sequence). The CDR3 totals 14 residues. Trimming took off 4 bases at V and 8 bases at J, with 14 bases between the two ends. CDR3 region: CASSYGAYTEKLFF. The CDR3 bases are TGTGCCAGCAGTTATGGGGCATATACCGAAAAACTGTTTTTT.

The V gene is TRBV3-1 (or the pseudogene TRBV3-2), the J gene TRBJ2-2; 11 bases match TRBD1. The ends lost 4 bases at V and 6 bases at J; junction bases unmatched: 4. There are 15 residues in the CDR3. Germline lookup yields CDR1 LGHDT and CDR2 YNNKEL (reference sequence). The CDR3 bases are TGTGCCAGCAGCCCACCGGGACAGGGGGCCGGGGAGCTGTTTTTT. This sequence encodes CASSPPGQGAGELFF.

As regards this clone: Other DNA sequences in the same sample also yield this CDR3. The chain employs TRBV18 and TRBJ2-2; the D gene is possibly TRBD1 (6 bases). V lost 4 bases to trimming and J lost 1 base, with 7 bases between them. The length of the CDR3 is 14 residues. Germline loops: CDR1 KGHSH, CDR2 LQKENI. As DNA, the CDR3 is TGTGCCAGCTCACTGGGACAGAACACCGGGGAGCTGTTTTTT. It yields the protein CASSLGQNTGELFF.

The V and J genes are TRBV19 and TRBJ1-1; D unclear. Germline loops: CDR1 LNHDA, CDR2 SQIVND (reference sequence). CDR3 size: 15 residues. V gave up 7 bases and J gave up 1 base, with 16 bases separating them. CDR3 sequence: CASKSIEGRNTEAFF. The CDR3 DNA is TGTGCCAGTAAGAGCATCGAGGGAAGGAACACTGAAGCTTTCTTT.

J is TRBJ2-5 and V is TRBV19; 7 bases line up with TRBD1. V shed 6 bases, J shed 5 bases, and the junction held 9 bases outside the gene matches. The CDR3 runs to 14 residues. Germline loops: CDR1 LNHDA, CDR2 SQIVND (reference sequence). CDR3 nucleotides: TGTGCCAGTAGCATCACAGGGGTGATGGAGACCCAGTACTTC. Translating it yields CASSITGVMETQYF.

The chain employs TRBV30 and TRBJ1-6; D is uncertain. The CDR3 is made up of 15 amino acids. The germline V gene encodes CDR1 GTSNPN and CDR2 SVGIG (reference sequence). V was clipped by 3 bases and J by 6 bases, with 15 bases between them. CDR3 region: CAWRVTLGLNSPLHF. CDR3 bases: TGTGCCTGGAGGGTGACGCTGGGCCTTAATTCACCCCTCCACTTT.

V and J are TRBV11-2 and TRBJ2-2; maybe TRBD1 (7 bases). The V gene lost 5 bases and the J gene lost 7 bases, with 11 bases spanning the gap. CDR3 size: 13 residues. CDR1 SGHAT and CDR2 FQNNGV come from the germline V gene. The DNA of the CDR3 is TGTGCCAGCAGCCGACAGGGAGGCGGGGAGCTGTTTTTT. The encoded protein is CASSRQGGGELFF.

The chain carries TRBV6-2 or TRBV6-3 and TRBJ2-7; 13 bases match TRBD2. Germline V gives CDR1 MNHEY, CDR2 SVGEGT. This CDR3 comprises 14 residues. V gave up 5 bases and J gave up 12 bases; unmatched junction bases: 10. In DNA, the CDR3 is TGTGCCAGCAGTCTACTAGCGGGGGGGGGACGAGCGTACTTC. Translation gives CASSLLAGGGRAYF.